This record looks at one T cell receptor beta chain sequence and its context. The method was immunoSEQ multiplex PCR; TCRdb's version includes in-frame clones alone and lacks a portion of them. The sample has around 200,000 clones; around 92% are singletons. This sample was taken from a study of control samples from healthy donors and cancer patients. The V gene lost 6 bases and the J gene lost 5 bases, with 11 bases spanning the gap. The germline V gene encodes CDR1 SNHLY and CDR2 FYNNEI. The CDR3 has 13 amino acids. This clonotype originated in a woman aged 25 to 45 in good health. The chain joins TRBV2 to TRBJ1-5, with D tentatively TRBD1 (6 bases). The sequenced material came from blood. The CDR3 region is CASRTGDDQPQHF. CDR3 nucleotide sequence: TGTGCCAGCAGGACAGGAGACGATCAGCCCCAGCATTTT.